Below, 10 T cell receptor beta chains from the same sample are listed, as sequenced in a study of shared clonotypes between healthy human individuals. Method: immunoSEQ multiplex PCR; TCRdb's copy keeps in-frame clones and lacks some. The sample comprises approximately 2.4 million clones, around 95% of which are singletons, and 0.1% to 0.15% rests with the top ten. Source material: naive CD4+ T cells sorted from blood. Subset described: CD45RA+ positively selected. These receptors were taken from a man aged 18 to 30 in good health.

The rearrangement uses TRBV7-2 and TRBJ2-2; D remains ambiguous. The CDR3 has 14 amino acids. Germline assignment: CDR1 SGHTA and CDR2 FQGNSA. Trimming left V 5 bases short and J 3 bases short, with 10 bases between. CDR3 coding DNA: TGTGCCAGCAGCGATTACCAGGACACCGGGGAGCTGTTTTTT. Translated, it gives CASSDYQDTGELFF. The full variable domain, rest sourced from reference TRBV7-2 and TRBJ2-2, is GAGVSQSPSNKVTEKGKDVELRCDPISGHTALYWYRQSLGQGLEFLIYFQGNSAPDKSGLPSDRFSAERTGGSVSTLTIQRTQQEDSAVYLCASSDYQDTGELFFGEGSRLTVL.

The chain has TRBV6-5 and TRBJ1-5; TRBD1 agrees at 9 bases. The length of the CDR3 is 13 residues. Losses at the gene ends were 10 bases for V and 3 bases for J; bases not matched to a gene: 4. Germline CDR1 MNHEY, CDR2 SVGAGI. This CDR3 is CATGTGTNQPQHF. The CDR3 coding sequence is TGTGCCACCGGGACAGGGACCAATCAGCCCCAGCATTTT.

The chain recombines TRBV7-8 with TRBJ1-6; no clear D. The CDR3 runs to 15 residues. Trimming left V 2 bases short and J 2 bases short, with 7 bases between. Germline loops: CDR1 SGHVS, CDR2 FQNEAQ. The CDR3 DNA is TGTGCCAGCAGCTTATTAGGGACCTATAATTCACCCCTCCACTTT. It is translated as CASSLLGTYNSPLHF.

The gene calls are TRBV7-2 and TRBJ2-5, with 9 bases lining up with TRBD1. This CDR3 region has 15 residues. Germline-derived CDR1 and CDR2 are SGHTA and FQGNSA. Unmatched junction bases numbered 10, after V lost 5 bases and J lost 6 bases. CDR3: CASSRSGDRDQTQYF. In DNA form, the CDR3 reads TGTGCCAGCAGCCGTAGTGGGGACAGGGATCAGACCCAGTACTTC.

The chain is built from TRBV11-2 and TRBJ2-2, with 9 nucleotides matching TRBD1. V lost 6 bases, J lost 3 bases, and 5 bases stayed unmatched. Germline CDR1 and CDR2: SGHAT and FQNNGV. The CDR3 length is 15 residues. The CDR3 sequence: CASRYRDRDTGELFF. DNA of the CDR3: TGTGCCAGCAGATACCGGGACAGGGACACCGGGGAGCTGTTTTTT.

The chain combines TRBV2 with TRBJ2-1, with D hard to call. The germline gives CDR1 SNHLY, CDR2 FYNNEI. Trimming removed 4 bases at V and 4 bases at J, with 11 bases between. This CDR3 has 14 amino acids. The CDR3 sequence: CASSGSPTYNEQFF. The CDR3 DNA sequence: TGTGCCAGCAGTGGTAGCCCAACTTACAATGAGCAGTTCTTC.

The genes are TRBV2 and TRBJ2-7, with 13 bases matching TRBD2. V gave up 1 base and J gave up 5 bases; unmatched junction bases: 8. The germline CDR1 and CDR2 sequences are SNHLY and FYNNEI. This CDR3 contains 17 residues. Here the CDR3 reads CASSEGLTSGGLDEQYF. CDR3 DNA: TGTGCCAGCAGTGAAGGGTTGACTAGCGGGGGGCTGGACGAGCAGTACTTC. The entire variable domain, with the rest obtained from reference TRBV2 and TRBJ2-7, is as follows: EPEVTQTPSHQVTQMGQEVILRCVPISNHLYFYWYRQILGQKVEFLVSFYNNEISEKSEIFDDQFSVERPDGSNFTLKIRSTKLEDSAMYFCASSEGLTSGGLDEQYFGPGTRLTVT.

The rearrangement links TRBV27 to TRBJ1-2, with 11 positions matching TRBD1. Germline-derived CDR1 and CDR2 are MNHEY and SMNVEV (reference sequence). This CDR3 has 17 residues. After removal of 8 bases from V and 1 base from J, the junction contained 12 bases not matched to a gene. CDR3 nucleotide sequence: TGTGCCAGCTATGGGGGGGACAGGGGGGAAATTAACTATGGCTACACCTTC. Translating gives CASYGGDRGEINYGYTF.

The V gene is TRBV2, the J gene TRBJ1-3; possible D gene TRBD1, 6 bases. From germline, CDR1 is SNHLY and CDR2 FYNNEI. V was pared by 8 bases and J by 1 base, with 9 bases between. The CDR3 is 13 residues long. The CDR3: CASGGHSGNTIYF. The CDR3 bases are TGTGCCAGCGGGGGACATTCTGGAAACACCATATATTTT. The variable domain in full, with the rest retrieved from reference TRBV2 and TRBJ1-3, is EPEVTQTPSHQVTQMGQEVILRCVPISNHLYFYWYRQILGQKVEFLVSFYNNEISEKSEIFDDQFSVERPDGSNFTLKIRSTKLEDSAMYFCASGGHSGNTIYFGEGSWLTVV.

This chain joins TRBV6-1 and TRBJ1-1, with no clear D. The CDR3 is 15 residues long. Trimming removed 6 bases at V and 2 bases at J, with 16 bases between. Germline V lookup: CDR1 MNHNS, CDR2 SASEGT. CDR3 nucleotides: TGTGCCAGCAGAGTAGGCGGATCCTTTAACACTGAAGCTTTCTTT. Translating it yields CASRVGGSFNTEAFF.